This T cell receptor beta chain derives from a study of cytomegalovirus exposure and HLA in healthy donors. It was with 60 Vbeta and 13 Jbeta primers that the PCR ran. Repertoires were generated with immunoSEQ multiplex PCR, while TCRdb's copy carries only in-frame clones and drops some. Among approximately 130,000 clones listed, 87% were seen once. The V segment lost 3 bases and the J segment 5 bases; nucleotides outside the gene matches: 3. Germline V gives CDR1 SGHTA, CDR2 FQGTGA. The CDR3 extends over 15 amino acids. The sequence derives from a woman in her 30s in good health and CMV-seronegative. V gene TRBV7-3 combines with J gene TRBJ2-1; the match to TRBD2 covers 11 bases. Sequencing was done on a sample of PBMCs. The CDR3 spells CASSFYSGRDNEQFF. CDR3 bases: TGTGCCAGCAGCTTCTATAGCGGGAGGGACAATGAGCAGTTCTTC.